This note documents a single T cell receptor (beta chain) sequence. This record comes from a study of blood T cell repertoires in COVID-19. In the study overall: The samples span acute and convalescent COVID-19 from the United States, Italy and Spain.

Methods used by the authors: Quantification of nucleated cells was approximated via reference gene primer amplification. Libraries were prepared by immunoSEQ multiplex PCR; TCRdb keeps only in-frame clonotypes and omits some of them. V and J calls and clone size are those listed in that table; D and trimming were worked out from the DNA. The table shows approximately 200,000 clones, with more than 80% occurring only once. Germline assignment: CDR1 MNHNS and CDR2 SASEGT. Unmatched junction bases numbered 5, after V lost 3 bases and J lost 0 bases. The CDR3 runs to 17 residues. Everyone who took part was roughly 18 to 89 years old, and they came from about 25 US areas. The recovered donors of Cohort 3 showed two negative PCRs, clearance, or symptom resolution.

The receptor was isolated from a man aged 40-55 years who had recovered from COVID-19. The gene calls are TRBV6-1 and TRBJ1-6; 7 bases are a match to TRBD1. The sample comprised PBMCs or T cells enriched from blood (not recorded which). The CDR3 here is CASSDFRGPSYNSPLHF. DNA of the CDR3: TGTGCCAGCAGTGACTTTAGGGGGCCCTCCTATAATTCACCCCTCCACTTT.